This T cell receptor beta chain derives from a study of cytomegalovirus exposure and HLA in healthy donors. The V gene lost 2 bases and the J gene lost 4 bases, with 17 bases spanning the gap. The CDR3 is made up of 16 amino acids. Germline-derived CDR1 and CDR2 are MNHNS and SASEGT. With regard to this clone: No antigen is known for it.

Method: immunoSEQ multiplex PCR; TCRdb's copy keeps in-frame clones and lacks some. The data contain about 260,000 clones, less than 95% of them singletons. General study results and limits: TCR beta chains numbering approximately 150 were designated cytomegalovirus-associated.

The rearrangement uses TRBV6-1 and TRBJ1-1; D gene unclear. The TCR comes from a woman between 25 and 40 years old in good health and CMV-seronegative. The sequenced sample was PBMCs. CDR3 sequence: CASSEFGVGLATEAFF. The CDR3 DNA reads as TGTGCCAGCAGTGAATTCGGGGTGGGATTGGCCACTGAAGCTTTCTTT.